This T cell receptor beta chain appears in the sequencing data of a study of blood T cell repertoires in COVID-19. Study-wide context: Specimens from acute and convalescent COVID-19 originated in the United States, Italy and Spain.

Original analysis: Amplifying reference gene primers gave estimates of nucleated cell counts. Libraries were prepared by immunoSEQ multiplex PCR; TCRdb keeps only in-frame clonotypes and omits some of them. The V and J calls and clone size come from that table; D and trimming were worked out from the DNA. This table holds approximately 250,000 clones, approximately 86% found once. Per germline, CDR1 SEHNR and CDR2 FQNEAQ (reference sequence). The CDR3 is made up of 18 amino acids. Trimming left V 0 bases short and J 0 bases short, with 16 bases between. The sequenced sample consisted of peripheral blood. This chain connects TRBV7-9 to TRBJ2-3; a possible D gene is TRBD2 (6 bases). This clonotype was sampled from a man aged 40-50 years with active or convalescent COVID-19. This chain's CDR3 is CASSLASGGRKSTDTQYF. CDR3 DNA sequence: TGTGCCAGCAGCTTAGCTAGCGGAGGGAGAAAAAGCACAGATACGCAGTATTTT.